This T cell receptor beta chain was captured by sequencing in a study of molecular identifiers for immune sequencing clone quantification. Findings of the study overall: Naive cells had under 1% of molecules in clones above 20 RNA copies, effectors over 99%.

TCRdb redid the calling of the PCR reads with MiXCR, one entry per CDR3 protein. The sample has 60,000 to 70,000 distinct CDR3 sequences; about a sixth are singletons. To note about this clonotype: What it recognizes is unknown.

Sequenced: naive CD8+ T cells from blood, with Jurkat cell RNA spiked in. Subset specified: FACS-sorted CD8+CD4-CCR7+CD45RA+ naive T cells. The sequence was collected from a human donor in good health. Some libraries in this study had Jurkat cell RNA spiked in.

The CDR3, as DNA: TGTGCCAGCAGCCCCACGGGGGGCAGCTCAGATACGCAGTATTTT. Translation gives CASSPTGGSSDTQYF. The chain links TRBV3-1 to TRBJ2-3; a weak D match, TRBD2 (7 bases). The CDR3 totals 15 residues. V was clipped by 4 bases and J by 4 bases, with 15 bases between them. Looked up from germline, CDR1 is LGHDT and CDR2 is YNNKEL (reference sequence).